This T cell receptor beta chain derives from a study of OX40 agonist ivuxolimab in advanced cancers. On the study more broadly: Patients were about 83% male with ages roughly 20 to 90, mean about 60.

Autoimmune disease history or systemic immunosuppression disqualified patients. Study-wide results and limits: Relatively little clonal expansion, among the lowest observed, appeared in partial responders at 0.1-3.0 mg/kg. With doses of 0.1 to 3.0 mg/kg, CD4+ and CD8+ blood T cells had undergone clonal expansion by week 6.

The CDR3 is 15 residues long. The germline V gene encodes CDR1 LNHDA and CDR2 SQIVND (reference sequence). The germline V and J ends were trimmed by 5 bases and 1 base, with 15 bases remaining between them. Comments on this clone: Its antigen is still unknown.

The data were produced by immunoSEQ multiplex PCR, yet TCRdb's version contains in-frame clones alone and is incomplete. The sample shows tens of thousands of clones, approximately 89% of them seen only once. V usage is TRBV19 and J usage is TRBJ2-7; possibly TRBD1 for D (6 bases). The receptor's source is an adult with an advanced solid tumor such as melanoma, head and neck, liver or kidney cancer. The source material was CD4+ or CD8+ T cells sorted from blood, sampled in a trial of the OX40 agonist ivuxolimab. Here the CDR3 DNA reads TGTGCCAGTAGTGCGGACGACAGGATGTCCTACGAGCAGTACTTC. Amino acid sequence: CASSADDRMSYEQYF.